This T cell receptor beta chain emerged from a study of CD8 T cells in ankylosing spondylitis. The ends were cut back, 4 bases at V and 5 bases at J, with 8 bases in the middle. CDR3 length equals 13 residues. This clonotype was seen repeatedly, ten times or more. TCRdb used MiXCR to reprocess the 5' RACE reads, holding one entry per CDR3 protein. This sample carries about 340,000 distinct CDR3 sequences, roughly 14% of them seen once, and the ten largest clones take around 0.99%. The origin of this receptor is a male donor with ankylosing spondylitis or in good health (not recorded which). This chain links TRBV12-3 or TRBV12-4 with TRBJ2-2; D not resolved. Sequenced material: blood, either unsorted or a sorted T cell fraction (not recorded which). CDR3 loop: CASSSDPTGELFF. In nucleotides, the CDR3 is TGTGCCAGCAGTTCAGACCCAACCGGGGAGCTGTTTTTT.